The next 11 T cell receptor beta chains were all read from a single sample in a study of blood T cell repertoires in COVID-19. The data were produced by immunoSEQ multiplex PCR, yet TCRdb's version contains in-frame clones alone and is incomplete. The sample lists about 140,000 clones, 75% to 90% occurring once. Material: peripheral blood. Receptor source: a man aged 60 to 75 with active or convalescent COVID-19.

This clone was detected only once. The chain joins TRBV9 to TRBJ1-2; D not resolved. Germline CDR1 reads SGDLS; CDR2 reads YYNGEE. Trimming stripped 3 bases from V and 6 bases from J, with 15 bases between. The length of the CDR3 is 14 residues. Written as DNA, the CDR3 is TGTGCCAGCAGCGACCTTTGGGGAGCGAATGGCTACACCTTC. Amino acid sequence: CASSDLWGANGYTF.

The chain employs TRBV6-5 and TRBJ2-2, with 7 bases fitting TRBD2. J gave up 7 bases and V 2 bases, and 10 bases lay outside the gene matches. The CDR3 is 16 residues long. The germline V gene encodes CDR1 MNHEY and CDR2 SVGAGI. The CDR3 sequence: CASSYASGLWGGELFF. Here the CDR3 DNA reads TGTGCCAGCAGTTACGCTAGCGGTCTGTGGGGCGGGGAGCTGTTTTTT.

The chain employs TRBV7-2 and TRBJ2-1; 9 bases match TRBD2. Per germline, CDR1 SGHTA and CDR2 FQGNSA. This CDR3 contains 16 residues. J lost 2 bases, V lost 1 base, and 3 bases had no gene match. CDR3: CASSLGGLAAYNEQFF. CDR3 sequence (DNA): TGTGCCAGCAGCTTAGGGGGACTAGCAGCCTACAATGAGCAGTTCTTC. Supplemented by reference TRBV7-2 and TRBJ2-1, the full variable domain reads GAGVSQSPSNKVTEKGKDVELRCDPISGHTALYWYRQSLGQGLEFLIYFQGNSAPDKSGLPSDRFSAERTGGSVSTLTIQRTQQEDSAVYLCASSLGGLAAYNEQFFGPGTRLTVL.

The V and J genes are TRBV29-1 and TRBJ1-2; 7 bases match TRBD1. Trimming took 7 bases from V and 4 from J; bases not matched to a gene: 3. Looked up from germline, CDR1 is SQVTM and CDR2 is ANQGSEA. This CDR3 comprises 11 residues. DNA for the CDR3: TGCAGCGCGCGGGACAGCTATGGCTACACCTTC. Amino acid sequence: CSARDSYGYTF.

This clone was observed a few times. J is TRBJ2-3 and V is TRBV14, with 8 bases matching TRBD1. Germline CDR1 and CDR2: SGHDN and FVKESK. This CDR3 has 15 residues. V shed 4 bases, J shed 7 bases, and the junction held 10 bases outside the gene matches. DNA of the CDR3: TGTGCCAGCAGCCCTCCCCCAGGGGGCTATAATACGCAGTATTTT. Translation gives CASSPPPGGYNTQYF.

CDR3 region: CASGDSNQPQHF. As DNA, the CDR3 is TGTGCTAGTGGTGACAGTAATCAGCCCCAGCATTTT. The chain joins TRBV12-5 to TRBJ1-5; D may be TRBD1 (5 bases). This CDR3 has 12 residues. Germline CDR1 is LGHNT and CDR2 is FRNRAP. Trimming left V 5 bases short and J 4 bases short, with 6 bases between.

V is TRBV6-5 and J is TRBJ1-3; 7 positions match TRBD1. In germline, CDR1 is MNHEY, CDR2 SVGAGI. The CDR3 is 13 amino acids. The V gene end was trimmed by 5 bases and the J gene end by 3 bases; junction bases not matched to a gene: 1. The CDR3, as DNA: TGTGCCAGCAGTACAGGGGTTGGAAACACCATATATTTT. Its protein is CASSTGVGNTIYF.

V gene TRBV14 combines with J gene TRBJ1-1; possibly TRBD1 for D (5 bases). There are 13 residues in the CDR3. V lost 4 bases, J lost 3 bases, and 9 bases lay in between. Germline V gene data show CDR1 as SGHDN and CDR2 as FVKESK. The CDR3 region has the DNA TGTGCCAGCAGCCTTACCAGGGACACTGAAGCTTTCTTT. Amino acids: CASSLTRDTEAFF. Filled out from reference TRBV14 and TRBJ1-1, the complete variable domain reads EAGVTQFPSHSVIEKGQTVTLRCDPISGHDNLYWYRRVMGKEIKFLLHFVKESKQDESGMPNNRFLAERTGGTYSTLKVQPAELEDSGVYFCASSLTRDTEAFFGQGTRLTVV.

V and J are TRBV18 and TRBJ2-7, with TRBD2 matching over 7 bases. Germline trimming cut 6 bases from V and 5 bases from J; bases unmatched to any gene: 16. Germline V gives CDR1 KGHSH, CDR2 LQKENI. The CDR3 spans 16 residues. The CDR3, as DNA: TGTGCCAGCTCGCCCCGTTCTCGACGGGAGGAAAACGAGCAGTACTTC. It yields the protein CASSPRSRREENEQYF.

The rearrangement joins TRBV7-9 to TRBJ2-2; 7 nucleotides match TRBD1. Germline CDR1 is SEHNR and CDR2 is FQNEAQ (reference sequence). The CDR3 length is 16 residues. Germline trimming cut 5 bases from V and 2 bases from J; bases unmatched to any gene: 8. The CDR3 spells CASSAPGTVNTGELFF. CDR3 coding DNA: TGTGCCAGCAGCGCACCCGGGACAGTAAACACCGGGGAGCTGTTTTTT. Drawing the rest from reference TRBV7-9 and TRBJ2-2, the complete variable domain is DTGVSQNPRHKITKRGQNVTFRCDPISEHNRLYWYRQTLGQGPEFLTYFQNEAQLEKSRLLSDRFSAERPKGSFSTLEIQRTEQGDSAMYLCASSAPGTVNTGELFFGEGSRLTVL.

The chain carries TRBV5-1 and TRBJ1-3; 9 positions agree with TRBD1. Germline V gene data show CDR1 as SGHRS and CDR2 as YFSETQ. The CDR3 is made up of 17 amino acids. After removal of 3 bases from V and 0 bases from J, the junction contained 7 bases not matched to a gene. CDR3 nucleotides: TGCGCCAGCAGCTATGGGGGACAGGGACTCTCTGGAAACACCATATATTTT. It specifies CASSYGGQGLSGNTIYF.